The rows below give T cell receptor beta chains drawn from one sample of a study of beta chain features in type 1 diabetes. TCRdb's copy holds only in-frame clones and misses some; the assay was immunoSEQ multiplex PCR. Counted here are approximately 52,000 clones, approximately 60% occurring once; the ten biggest clones make up 0.29%. The sample taken for sequencing was stem cell memory CD4+ T cells from blood. These receptors were collected from a woman aged 25 to 39 with type 1 diabetes. The CDR3 runs from the conserved cysteine through the conserved F or W. Expanded clones are given a class, and other clones once, few, many or no size at all.

size | V | CDR3
- | TRBV7-3 | CASSSGTTVSGANVLTF
- | TRBV10-3 | CAISPGTNTEAFF
few | TRBV7-9 | CASSLGAGGYGYTF
- | TRBV15 | CATSRDGTSGTQYF
- | TRBV15 | CATSRARGDTQYF
- | TRBV4-2 | CASSQGQAGAGQFF
- | TRBV29-1 | CSVDSGREFGNEQFF
few | TRBV7-2 | CASSLVAGDRYEQYF
- | TRBV5-6 | CASSRVMEQFF
- | TRBV5-1 | CASSSGDGLETQYF
- | TRBV2 | CASSGRRSTDTQYF
- | TRBV18 | CASSPSQDYYEQYF
- | TRBV18 | CASSSGTGELEAFF
- | TRBV19 | CASSTRDRGRTEAFF
- | TRBV30 | CAWSTASQFF
- | TRBV11-3 | CASSFVLADYNEQFF
- | TRBV28 | CASRMNDRLKQGGDTQYF
- | TRBV29-1 | CSVEWDTETQYF
few | TRBV19 | CASSIISGRRDEQFF
- | TRBV29-1 | CSVALAGDETQYF
- | TRBV7-8 | CASSLVGSGRADTQYF
- | TRBV7-6 | CASSLGSDREAFF
- | TRBV19 | CASSGDRARGEKLFF
- | TRBV5-8 | CASSRARGFAEAFF
- | TRBV19 | CASRKTGVSNQPQHF
few | TRBV7-3 | CASSHRERGDTQYF
- | TRBV5-1 | CASSDWTGGTTEAFF
few | TRBV2 | CASRGDRGGYEQYF
- | TRBV5-1 | CASSLEASGVIYEQYF
- | TRBV2 | CASRNYYEQYF
- | TRBV28 | CASQPPGQGPGNTIYF
- | TRBV5-1 | CASSLTPGDGAGELFF
- | TRBV4-1 | CASSQQGQGGETQYF
- | TRBV28 | CASSRGSSYEQYF
- | TRBV5-1 | CASSLGLASTDTQYF
- | TRBV10-3 | CATGLAGDSYEQYF
- | TRBV30 | CAWSTNIGFNQPQHF
- | TRBV19 | CASLRQGLYSNQPQHF
- | TRBV27 | CASSSTQGKWGF
- | TRBV5-6 | CASSFDRANYGYTF
- | TRBV7-9 | CASSFGQDTEAFF
once | TRBV28 | CASRLAGQETQYF
- | TRBV18 | CASSPNREETQYF
- | TRBV4-2 | CASSQDKLAYEQYF
- | TRBV7-3 | CASSPGQGAEGYTF
- | TRBV2 | CASSEAQPGLAGQNIQYF
- | TRBV29-1 | CSVMQGAMNTEAFF
- | TRBV18 | CASSPVLGDTEAFF
once | TRBV13 | CASSSVTSGRWNIQYF
- | TRBV28 | CASRPTALNEKLFF
- | TRBV5-5 | CASSFQRQETQYF
- | TRBV19 | CASRLTSWQPQHF
few | TRBV29-1 | CSSLTPGTAQETQYF
- | TRBV11-2 | CASSWDRGRGNGANVLTF
- | TRBV7-8 | CASSPAWGDSNQPQHF
- | TRBV4-1 | CASSQEAPAGLIYNEQFF
- | TRBV5-1 | CASSRDRGQETQYF
once | TRBV18 | CASSLDRNVYGYTF
- | TRBV5-4 | CASSFGGRSSYNEQFF